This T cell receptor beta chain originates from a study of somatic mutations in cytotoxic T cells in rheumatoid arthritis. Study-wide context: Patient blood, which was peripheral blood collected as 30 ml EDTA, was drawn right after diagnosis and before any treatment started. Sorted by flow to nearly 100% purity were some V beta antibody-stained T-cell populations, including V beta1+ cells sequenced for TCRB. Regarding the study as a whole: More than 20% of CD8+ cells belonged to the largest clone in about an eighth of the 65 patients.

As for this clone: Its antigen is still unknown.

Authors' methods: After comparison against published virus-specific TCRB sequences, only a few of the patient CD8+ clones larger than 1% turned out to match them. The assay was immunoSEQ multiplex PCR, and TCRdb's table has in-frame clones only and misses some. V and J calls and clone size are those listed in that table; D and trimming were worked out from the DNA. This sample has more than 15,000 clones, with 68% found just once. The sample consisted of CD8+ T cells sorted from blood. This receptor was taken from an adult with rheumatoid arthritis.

The CDR3 DNA sequence: TGTGCCAGCAGCTTGATGGCCAGGGGACTTTACGAGCAGTACTTC. This sequence encodes CASSLMARGLYEQYF. This chain connects TRBV5-6 to TRBJ2-7, with D possibly being TRBD1 or TRBD2 (6 bases each). The CDR3 has 15 amino acids. Germline V gene lookup returns CDR1 SGHDT and CDR2 YYEEEE. V was shortened by 1 base and J by 4 bases, with 15 bases between the two germline ends.